This T cell receptor (beta chain) derives from a study of response to subunit inactivated influenza vaccine (dated by TCRdb to the late 2010s). Regarding the complete study: Deep quantitative T cell receptor repertoire profiling was used in the study to track responses to a trivalent subunit inactivated influenza vaccine.

Study-wide findings and limitations: The authors proposed that each seasonal influenza vaccination may bring in only a limited number of new T cells.

The library was made by RT-PCR. The sequencer listed for this sample is Illumina HiSeq 2500. TCRdb itself trimmed the public reads at Q25 with fastp, ran MiXCR and retained productive beta chains. One record per CDR3 amino acid sequence lists the most common genes and DNA. The sample table holds 450,000 to 550,000 distinct CDR3 sequences, of which less than 30% were seen once. The ten largest account for approximately 2% of the sample. CDR1 is given as DFQATT and CDR2 as SNEGSKA, both from the germline V gene (reference sequence). There are 13 amino acids in the CDR3, from cysteine to phenylalanine inclusive. This entry keeps only the CDR3 DNA: 39 bases, framed from base 1. Unmatched junction bases come to 5, with V trimmed by 4 bases and J by 4 bases. This clonotype was counted a few times. This clone's antigen is unknown. There are no base qualities to consult, and no much larger clone falls within one base.

The receptor was isolated from a man aged 50 to 59 who received an inactivated influenza vaccine. Donor details come from another sample of the same person, matched by shared clones. Material: CD4+ T cells sorted from PBMCs, obtained 4 to 6 days after vaccination. The V and J segments used are TRBV20-1 and TRBJ2-7; 9 middle bases align to TRBD1. The DNA sequence is TGCAGTGCTAAGGACAGGGGTCTTTACGAGCAGTACTTC. It translates to CSAKDRGLYEQYF.